One sample yielded the 7 T cell receptor beta chains listed below, sequenced in a study of blood T cell repertoires in COVID-19. Measured with immunoSEQ multiplex PCR; TCRdb has only the in-frame clones, and not every one. The sample has tens of thousands of clones; less than 85% are singletons. What was sequenced was peripheral blood. Source of these receptors: a human donor in a cohort sampled during active COVID-19.

The chain has TRBV4-3 and TRBJ2-7, with D possibly matching TRBD1 (6 bases). The CDR3 length is 13 residues. Germline V gene lookup returns CDR1 LGHNA and CDR2 YSLEER. Trimming left V 5 bases short and J 4 bases short, with 12 bases between. The CDR3, as DNA: TGCGCCAGCAGCTTTACAGGGTCTTACGAGCAGTACTTC. This sequence encodes CASSFTGSYEQYF.

The chain couples TRBV5-5 to TRBJ2-1; 10 nucleotides align to TRBD2. The germline gives CDR1 SGHKS, CDR2 YYEKEE (reference sequence). This CDR3 spans 15 amino acids. The V segment lost 0 bases and the J segment 8 bases; nucleotides outside the gene matches: 5. The CDR3 sequence is CASSLDSGRYDEQFF. The CDR3 DNA sequence: TGTGCCAGCAGCTTGGATAGCGGGAGGTATGATGAGCAGTTCTTC.

The chain combines TRBV9 with TRBJ2-1; D perhaps matches TRBD2 (5 bases). The V end was cut by 4 bases, the J end by 6 bases, with 14 bases between. The CDR3 is 14 amino acids. Germline loops: CDR1 SGDLS, CDR2 YYNGEE. The CDR3 DNA follows: TGTGCCAGCAGCCCCGGAGGAGGTACCAATGAGCAGTTCTTC. Translated: CASSPGGGTNEQFF.

The chain carries TRBV18 and TRBJ1-2; TRBD1 matches 7 bases. This CDR3 comprises 15 residues. Germline V lookup: CDR1 KGHSH, CDR2 LQKENI. With 6 bases clipped from V and 0 bases from J, the junction kept 7 bases outside the gene matches. This CDR3 reads CASSHGDRPNYGYTF. CDR3 nucleotides: TGTGCCAGCTCCCACGGGGACAGACCTAACTATGGCTACACCTTC. The full variable domain, in which reference TRBV18 and TRBJ1-2 provide the parts outside the CDR3, is NAGVMQNPRHLVRRRGQEARLRCSPMKGHSHVYWYRQLPEEGLKFMVYLQKENIIDESGMPKERFSAEFPKEGPSILRIQQVVRGDSAAYFCASSHGDRPNYGYTFGSGTRLTVV.

This clone was observed a few times. The rearrangement links TRBV28 to TRBJ1-5, with D possibly TRBD1 on 5 matching bases. This CDR3 has 15 residues. Germline assignment: CDR1 MDHEN and CDR2 SYDVKM. V was shortened by 8 bases and J by 2 bases, with 16 bases between the two germline ends. CDR3 sequence (DNA): TGTGCCAGCGCGTCGGAAGGGGCGGGCAATCAGCCCCAGCATTTT. This translates into CASASEGAGNQPQHF.

The chain is built from TRBV4-1 and TRBJ2-1, with D perhaps matching TRBD1 (5 bases). The CDR3 sequence is 15 residues long. V lost 4 bases and J 4 bases, leaving 14 bases between the germline ends. The germline CDR1 and CDR2 sequences are MGHRA and YSYEKL. The CDR3 protein is CASSLGEQRYNEQFF. The CDR3 DNA sequence: TGCGCCAGCAGCCTAGGGGAACAGCGATACAATGAGCAGTTCTTC.

The rearrangement uses TRBV10-2 and TRBJ2-1, with D maybe TRBD2 (5 bases). V lost 4 bases to trimming and J lost 4 bases, with 8 bases between them. The CDR3 is 13 residues long. CDR1 WSHSY and CDR2 SAAADI come from the germline V gene. The CDR3 coding sequence is TGCGCCAGCAGTGGGAGCGGTTACAATGAGCAGTTCTTC. Translation: CASSGSGYNEQFF.